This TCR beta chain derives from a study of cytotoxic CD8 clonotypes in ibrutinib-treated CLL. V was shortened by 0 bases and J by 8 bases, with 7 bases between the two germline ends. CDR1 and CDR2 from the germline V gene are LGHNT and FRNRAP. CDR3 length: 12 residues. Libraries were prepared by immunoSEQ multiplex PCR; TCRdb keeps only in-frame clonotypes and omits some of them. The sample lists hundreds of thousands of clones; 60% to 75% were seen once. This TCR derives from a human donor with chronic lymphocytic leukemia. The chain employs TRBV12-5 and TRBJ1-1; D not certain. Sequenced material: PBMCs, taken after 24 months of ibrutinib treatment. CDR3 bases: TGTGCTAGTGGTTTGGTAGGCAGGGAAGCTTTCTTT. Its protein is CASGLVGREAFF.